Below, 26 T cell receptor beta chains from the same sample are listed, as sequenced in a study of shared clonotypes between healthy human individuals. Repertoires were generated with immunoSEQ multiplex PCR, while TCRdb's copy carries only in-frame clones and drops some. The sample consists of about 470,000 clones, 75% to 85% of them appearing once. Sequencing was carried out using PBMCs. Receptors were obtained from a woman aged 40 to 49 in good health. Some clones in this sample may be carry-over from other donors' samples.

The rearrangement joins TRBV13 to TRBJ2-5, with no clear D. The V and J ends lost 2 bases and 8 bases respectively, with 15 bases between them. Germline values: CDR1 PRHDT, CDR2 FYEKMQ (reference sequence). The CDR3 loop spans 14 amino acids. The DNA for the CDR3 is TGTGCCAGCAGCTTATATGGCTCTACGGCTACCCAGTACTTC. Translated, it gives CASSLYGSTATQYF. Using reference TRBV13 and TRBJ2-5 for the parts outside the CDR3, the full variable domain is AAGVIQSPRHLIKEKRETATLKCYPIPRHDTVYWYQQGPGQDPQFLISFYEKMQSDKGSIPDRFSAQQFSDYHSELNMSSLELGDSALYFCASSLYGSTATQYFGPGTRLLVL.

This clone was counted a single time. V is TRBV7-9 and J is TRBJ1-2; D possibly corresponds to TRBD1 (6 bases). CDR3 length equals 11 residues. The V gene's germline CDR1 is SEHNR and CDR2 FQNEAQ (reference sequence). The CDR3 coding sequence is TGTGCTGGGGAGGGGGTCTATGGCTACACCTTC. This codes for CAGEGVYGYTF.

The rearrangement uses TRBV2 and TRBJ1-1; a weak D match, TRBD1 (5 bases). Germline-derived CDR1 and CDR2 are SNHLY and FYNNEI. Between the trimmed V and J ends, which lost 4 bases and 4 bases, there was a span of 10 bases. This CDR3 is built from 13 residues. As DNA, the CDR3 is TGTGCCAGCAGTGTATGGGGGTTCACTGAAGCTTTCTTT. Translation: CASSVWGFTEAFF.

In this sample, this clone turned up once. The genes are TRBV7-9 and TRBJ2-1, with 11 nucleotides matching TRBD1. The CDR3 contains 16 residues. Germline trimming cut 4 bases from V and 4 bases from J; bases unmatched to any gene: 6. Germline lookup yields CDR1 SEHNR and CDR2 FQNEAQ (reference sequence). In DNA, the CDR3 is TGTGCCAGCAGCTCCTGGGACAGGGGGAGTTACAATGAGCAGTTCTTC. Amino acids: CASSSWDRGSYNEQFF. Using reference TRBV7-9 and TRBJ2-1 for the parts outside the CDR3, the full variable domain is DTGVSQNPRHKITKRGQNVTFRCDPISEHNRLYWYRQTLGQGPEFLTYFQNEAQLEKSRLLSDRFSAERPKGSFSTLEIQRTEQGDSAMYLCASSSWDRGSYNEQFFGPGTRLTVL.

The V and J genes are TRBV7-9 and TRBJ2-7, with TRBD2 identical over 12 bases. Germline-derived CDR1 and CDR2 are SEHNR and FQNEAQ (reference sequence). The V and J ends lost 7 bases and 6 bases, in that order; junction bases with no gene match: 7. This CDR3 is built from 14 residues. The DNA of the CDR3 is TGTGCCAGCACCCGACTAGCGGGAGTCGGCGAGCAGTACTTC. Amino acids: CASTRLAGVGEQYF.

As regards this clone: Other DNA sequences from this sample encode an identical CDR3 as well. The CDR3 reads CASSSDRNTEAFF. DNA for the CDR3: TGTGCCAGCAGCTCCGACAGGAACACTGAAGCTTTCTTT. V is TRBV7-8 and J is TRBJ1-1; D may be TRBD1 (5 bases). Trimming removed 4 bases from V and 1 base from J, with 7 bases in between. This CDR3 is built from 13 residues. In germline, CDR1 is SGHVS, CDR2 FQNEAQ.

This sequence joins TRBV6-1 and TRBJ2-3; TRBD2 aligns across 8 bases. Germline trimming cut 7 bases from V and 0 bases from J; bases unmatched to any gene: 6. Germline V CDR1 and CDR2: MNHNS, SASEGT. There are 15 residues in the CDR3. CDR3 in DNA: TGTGCCAGCATTCTAGAGCGGGGGAGCACAGATACGCAGTATTTT. Translating gives CASILERGSTDTQYF.

This sequence joins TRBV11-3 and TRBJ2-1; the D is unclear. V was pared by 0 bases and J by 8 bases, with 8 bases between. Germline CDR1 SGHNT, CDR2 YENEEA. This CDR3 region has 13 residues. The CDR3 protein is CASSLDNDHEQFF. DNA of the CDR3: TGTGCCAGCAGCTTAGATAACGACCATGAGCAGTTCTTC.

This chain connects TRBV19 to TRBJ2-1; 15 bases are shared with TRBD2. The CDR3 runs to 19 residues. V shed 5 bases, J shed 6 bases, and the junction held 14 bases outside the gene matches. The germline gives CDR1 LNHDA, CDR2 SQIVND (reference sequence). CDR3 nucleotide sequence: TGTGCCAGTAGTTCCCGGACTAGCGGGAGGGCCTCGGTCCGCAATGAGCAGTTCTTC. Amino acid sequence: CASSSRTSGRASVRNEQFF.

The V gene is TRBV2, the J gene TRBJ2-2, with TRBD1 matching 9 bases. Germline CDR1 is SNHLY and CDR2 is FYNNEI. This CDR3 is 16 amino acids long. V lost 6 bases and J lost 0; bases outside the gene matches: 5. CDR3 sequence reads: CASSFTGGTNTGELFF. CDR3 bases: TGTGCCAGCAGCTTCACAGGGGGCACGAACACCGGGGAGCTGTTTTTT.

This chain joins TRBV11-3 and TRBJ2-7; TRBD1 matches at 9 bases. This CDR3 spans 15 amino acids. Germline V gene lookup returns CDR1 SGHNT and CDR2 YENEEA. Trimming removed 5 bases from V and 4 bases from J; junction bases left unmatched: 9. Here the CDR3 DNA reads TGTGCCAGCAGCCAAGGGAGGACAGGGGTGTACGAGCAGTACTTC. Translating it yields CASSQGRTGVYEQYF.

The chain carries TRBV5-1 and TRBJ2-7; 11 bases map to TRBD2. Germline loops: CDR1 SGHRS, CDR2 YFSETQ. Trimming at V came to 5 bases and at J to 0 bases, leaving 4 bases not matched to a gene. The CDR3 is 15 residues long. The CDR3, as DNA: TGCGCCAGCAGATGGGGGACTAGCGGCTCCTACGAGCAGTACTTC. This sequence encodes CASRWGTSGSYEQYF. Complete variable domain (other parts from reference TRBV5-1 and TRBJ2-7): KAGVTQTPRYLIKTRGQQVTLSCSPISGHRSVSWYQQTPGQGLQFLFEYFSETQRNKGNFPGRFSGRQFSNSRSEMNVSTLELGDSALYLCASRWGTSGSYEQYFGPGTRLTVT.

V is TRBV5-5 and J is TRBJ2-7; D call uncertain. The CDR3 is made up of 13 amino acids. Germline CDR1 and CDR2: SGHKS and YYEKEE (reference sequence). V lost 1 base, J lost 3 bases, and 8 bases lay in between. The CDR3 nucleotides are TGTGCCAGCAGCTTGTTTCTCAACTACGAGCAGTACTTC. Translated, it gives CASSLFLNYEQYF.

J is TRBJ2-7 and V is TRBV11-3, with 13 nucleotides matching TRBD2. This CDR3 comprises 18 residues. The V and J ends lost 3 bases and 2 bases, in that order; junction bases with no gene match: 10. Germline CDR1 is SGHNT and CDR2 is YENEEA. The CDR3: CASSFLQSTSGRTYEQYF. As DNA, the CDR3 is TGTGCCAGCAGCTTCCTTCAATCGACTAGCGGGAGGACCTACGAGCAGTACTTC.

Note on this clone: This may stem from a read error, because a much larger clone lies one nucleotide away. The chain couples TRBV5-6 to TRBJ1-2; a weak D match, TRBD1 (5 bases). The CDR3 contains 13 residues. Germline-derived CDR1 and CDR2 are SGHDT and YYEEEE. V lost 1 base to trimming and J lost 2 bases, with 6 bases between them. The CDR3 spells CASSLNRNYGYTF. DNA for the CDR3: TGTGCCAGCAGCTTGAACAGGAACTATGGCTACACCTTC.

The rearrangement uses TRBV29-1 and TRBJ2-1; TRBD2 aligns across 8 bases. Trimming removed 4 bases from V and 1 base from J; junction bases left unmatched: 6. There are 15 residues in the CDR3. Germline CDR1 SQVTM, CDR2 ANQGSEA. Here the CDR3 reads CSVGSGSGSYNEQFF. The CDR3 nucleotides are TGCAGCGTTGGCAGCGGGAGTGGGTCCTACAATGAGCAGTTCTTC.

J is TRBJ1-5 and V is TRBV23-1; 8 bases fit TRBD1. TRBV23-1 belongs to the ORF category, with a function that is uncertain. Trimming at V came to 3 bases and at J to 2 bases, leaving 9 bases not matched to a gene. The CDR3 is made up of 17 amino acids. CDR3 sequence: CASSHSDRDRGNQPQHF. For the CDR3, the DNA is TGCGCCAGCAGTCATTCGGACAGGGATAGAGGCAATCAGCCCCAGCATTTT.

J is TRBJ1-6 and V is TRBV7-9; 7 bases map to TRBD1. The germline V gene encodes CDR1 SEHNR and CDR2 FQNEAQ (reference sequence). The CDR3 runs 17 residues. V dropped 2 bases and J dropped 4; count of bases not matched to a gene: 8. This CDR3 reads CASSLSRDSRYNSPLHF. In DNA form, the CDR3 reads TGTGCCAGCAGCTTAAGCCGGGACAGCCGTTATAATTCACCCCTCCACTTT.

The V gene is TRBV4-3, the J gene TRBJ2-2, with D perhaps being TRBD1 or TRBD2 (5 bases each). The CDR3 is 18 amino acids. Germline V gene data show CDR1 as LGHNA and CDR2 as YSLEER. V dropped 0 bases and J dropped 5 bases, with 19 bases sitting between them. The CDR3 loop reads CASSQDPYGARGTGELFF. The DNA of the CDR3 is TGCGCCAGCAGCCAAGATCCATATGGGGCTAGAGGGACCGGGGAGCTGTTTTTT.

This clone has just one count. The CDR3 spells CASSLGSAGHEQYF. The CDR3 region has the DNA TGTGCCAGCAGCTTAGGATCGGCCGGCCATGAGCAGTACTTC. The chain employs TRBV11-1 and TRBJ2-7; no clear D gene. This CDR3 has 14 residues. CDR1 is SGHAT and CDR2 is FQDESV in the germline V gene (reference sequence). V shed 1 base and J shed 7 bases, with 14 bases lying between them.

V is TRBV18 and J is TRBJ1-1, with 9 bases that match TRBD1. The germline gives CDR1 KGHSH, CDR2 LQKENI. The ends lost 2 bases at V and 3 bases at J; junction bases unmatched: 4. CDR3 length: 15 amino acids. The CDR3 sequence is CASSPTRTGDTEAFF. The CDR3, as DNA: TGTGCCAGCTCACCAACACGGACAGGGGACACTGAAGCTTTCTTT.

The chain employs TRBV5-1 and TRBJ2-1, with 8 bases fitting TRBD1. After removal of 4 bases from V and 8 bases from J, the junction contained 11 bases not matched to a gene. The CDR3 runs 15 residues. The germline CDR1 and CDR2 sequences are SGHRS and YFSETQ. The CDR3 protein is CASSVRDRGQDEQFF. The CDR3 DNA is TGCGCCAGCAGCGTCCGAGACAGGGGTCAAGATGAGCAGTTCTTC.

This clone was seen at least ten times. This rearrangement joins TRBV11-2 to TRBJ1-3; D is possibly TRBD1 (5 bases). The CDR3 has 14 residues. Germline-derived CDR1 and CDR2 are SGHAT and FQNNGV. Trimming cost V 1 base and J 3 bases, with 7 bases left between them. The CDR3 DNA sequence: TGTGCCAGCAGCTTAGCACAGGATGGAAACACCATATATTTT. Amino acid sequence: CASSLAQDGNTIYF.

The gene calls are TRBV9 and TRBJ2-3; TRBD2 matches at 8 bases. V lost 1 base, J lost 2 bases, and 12 bases stayed unmatched. Germline CDR1 SGDLS, CDR2 YYNGEE. The CDR3 totals 18 residues. The CDR3 here is CASSVLSGSQSYTDTQYF. The CDR3 DNA follows: TGTGCCAGCAGCGTATTGAGCGGGAGCCAATCCTACACAGATACGCAGTATTTT.

V usage is TRBV6-1 and J usage is TRBJ2-5; D might be TRBD1 or TRBD2, each matching 5 bases. The J call may not be correct, given that the DNA end is closer to TRBJ2-7. The CDR3 length is 12 residues. CDR1 is MNHNS, CDR2 SASEGT, per germline. The CDR3 DNA reads as TGTGCCAGCACCGTGCCGGGGCGCGAGCAGTACTTC. This sequence encodes CASTVPGREQYF.

The V call is TRBV27, the J call TRBJ2-2; D uncertain. Trimming removed 3 bases from V and 1 base from J, with 6 bases in between. Germline CDR1 reads MNHEY; CDR2 reads SMNVEV (reference sequence). This CDR3 has 14 amino acids. Here the CDR3 DNA reads TGTGCCAGCAGTTTGACCCGGAACACCGGGGAGCTGTTTTTT. Residues: CASSLTRNTGELFF.